Following are 3 T cell receptor beta chains from one sample sequenced in a study of shared clonotypes between healthy human individuals. The assay was immunoSEQ multiplex PCR, and TCRdb's table has in-frame clones only and misses some. The sample consists of about 180,000 clones, approximately 92% of them appearing once. The sample was naive CD4+ T cells sorted from blood. Subset described: CD45RA+ positively selected. These receptors came from a woman in her 30s in good health.

The chain combines TRBV19 with TRBJ2-5; TRBD2 agrees at 10 bases. The CDR3 loop spans 18 amino acids. The junction had 13 bases not matched to a gene; V was cut back by 1 base and J by 5 bases. The germline gives CDR1 LNHDA, CDR2 SQIVND (reference sequence). The DNA for the CDR3 is TGTGCCAGTAGTATAGTGTACCTAGCGGGAGTGGGGATGGAGACCCAGTACTTC. As protein: CASSIVYLAGVGMETQYF.

The chain has TRBV28 and TRBJ2-2; D might be TRBD2 (5 bases). The V gene lost 4 bases and the J gene lost 3 bases, with 6 bases spanning the gap. The CDR3 has 13 amino acids. Per germline, CDR1 MDHEN and CDR2 SYDVKM. CDR3 DNA: TGTGCCAGCAGTTGGGGAGACACCGGGGAGCTGTTTTTT. It encodes CASSWGDTGELFF. The whole variable domain, filled in from reference TRBV28 and TRBJ2-2, reads DVKVTQSSRYLVKRTGEKVFLECVQDMDHENMFWYRQDPGLGLRLIYFSYDVKMKEKGDIPEGYSVSREKKERFSLILESASTNQTSMYLCASSWGDTGELFFGEGSRLTVL.

The CDR3 bases are TGTGCCAGCTCAGTAACCGGGACTAGCGTGCCCTACGAGCAGTACTTC. This encodes CASSVTGTSVPYEQYF. V is TRBV18 and J is TRBJ2-7; 10 nucleotides agree with TRBD2. V lost 5 bases, J lost 2 bases, and 9 bases stayed unmatched. The CDR3 is 16 residues long. Germline CDR1 is KGHSH and CDR2 is LQKENI.